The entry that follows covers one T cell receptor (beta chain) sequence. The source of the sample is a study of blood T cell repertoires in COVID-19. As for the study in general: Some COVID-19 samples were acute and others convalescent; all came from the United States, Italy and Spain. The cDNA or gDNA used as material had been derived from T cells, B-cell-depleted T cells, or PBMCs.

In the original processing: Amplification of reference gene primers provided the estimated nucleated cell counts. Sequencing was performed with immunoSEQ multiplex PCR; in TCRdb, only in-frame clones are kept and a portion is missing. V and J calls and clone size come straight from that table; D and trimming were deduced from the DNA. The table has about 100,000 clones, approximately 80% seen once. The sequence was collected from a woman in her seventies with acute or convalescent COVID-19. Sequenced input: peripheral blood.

CDR3 sequence (DNA): TGTGCATCCCGGGAGGGTAATAACTATGGCTACACCTTC. Residues: CASREGNNYGYTF. The V and J genes are TRBV6-6 and TRBJ1-2; D ambiguous. The CDR3 is 13 residues long. Germline V gives CDR1 MNHNY, CDR2 SVGAGI (reference sequence).